The clone carrying this TCR beta chain was seen repeatedly, ten times or more. The antigen remains unidentified. A much larger clonotype is one base distant, so this may be a read error. It was RNA transcripts that yielded the amplified TCR beta CDR3 regions. The TCR CDR3 was amplified in a first-round RT-PCR using the HTBI primer set. TCRdb ran MiXCR on the multiplex PCR reads and lists one entry per CDR3 protein. Of under 40,000 distinct CDR3 sequences listed, roughly 52% are singletons. This entry comes from a study of T cells in Graves' hyperthyroidism and ophthalmopathy. Study-wide points: Using 13 V-J features, a model discriminated ophthalmopathy from stable hyperthyroidism.

This blood was taken when hyperthyroidism was first diagnosed, before any ophthalmopathy symptoms existed. The receptor comes from a woman in her forties or fifties with Graves' hyperthyroidism that later progressed to Graves' ophthalmopathy. The sample taken for sequencing was blood.

The CDR3, as DNA: TGTGCCAGCAGCTCGGGACAGGGAGAGAAACAGCCCCAGCATTTT. Residues: CASSSGQGEKQPQHF. V gene TRBV12-3 or TRBV12-4 combines with J gene TRBJ1-5; 9 nucleotides match TRBD1. The CDR3 totals 15 residues. V shed 6 bases and J 7 bases; nucleotides not matched to a gene: 10.